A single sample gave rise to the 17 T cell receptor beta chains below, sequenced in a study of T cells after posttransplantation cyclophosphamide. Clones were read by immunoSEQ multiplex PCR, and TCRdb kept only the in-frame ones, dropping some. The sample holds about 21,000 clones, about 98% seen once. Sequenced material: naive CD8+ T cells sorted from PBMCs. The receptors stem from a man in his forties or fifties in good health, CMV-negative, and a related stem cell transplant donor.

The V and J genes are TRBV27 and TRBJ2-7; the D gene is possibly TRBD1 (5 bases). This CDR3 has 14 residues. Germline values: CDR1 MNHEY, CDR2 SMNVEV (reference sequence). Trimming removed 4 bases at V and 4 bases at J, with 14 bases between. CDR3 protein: CASSSSTVDYEQYF. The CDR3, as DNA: TGTGCCAGCAGTTCGTCGACAGTGGATTACGAGCAGTACTTC.

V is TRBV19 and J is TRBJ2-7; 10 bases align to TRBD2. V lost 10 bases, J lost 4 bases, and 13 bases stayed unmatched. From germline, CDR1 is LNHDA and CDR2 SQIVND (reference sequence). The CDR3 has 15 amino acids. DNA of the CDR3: TGTGCCACAATGCCTAGCGGGAGAAAGCCGTACGAGCAGTACTTC. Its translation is CATMPSGRKPYEQYF.

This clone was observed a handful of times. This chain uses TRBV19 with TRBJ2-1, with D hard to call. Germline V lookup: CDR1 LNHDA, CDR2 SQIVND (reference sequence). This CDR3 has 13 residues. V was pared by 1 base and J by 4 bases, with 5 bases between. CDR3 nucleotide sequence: TGTGCCAGTAGTATAGTCTATTACAATGAGCAGTTCTTC. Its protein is CASSIVYYNEQFF.

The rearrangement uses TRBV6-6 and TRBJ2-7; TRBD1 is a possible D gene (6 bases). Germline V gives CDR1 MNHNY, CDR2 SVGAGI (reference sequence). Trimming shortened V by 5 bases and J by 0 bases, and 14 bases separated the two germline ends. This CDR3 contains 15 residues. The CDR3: CASSGRRGFSYEQYF. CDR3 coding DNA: TGTGCCAGCAGTGGACGCAGGGGATTCTCCTACGAGCAGTACTTC.

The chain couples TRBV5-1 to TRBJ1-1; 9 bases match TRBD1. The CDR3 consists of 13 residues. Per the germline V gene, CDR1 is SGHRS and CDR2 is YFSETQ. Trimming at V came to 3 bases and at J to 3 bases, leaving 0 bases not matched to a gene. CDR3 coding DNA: TGCGCCAGCAGCTGGACAGGGGACACTGAAGCTTTCTTT. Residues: CASSWTGDTEAFF.

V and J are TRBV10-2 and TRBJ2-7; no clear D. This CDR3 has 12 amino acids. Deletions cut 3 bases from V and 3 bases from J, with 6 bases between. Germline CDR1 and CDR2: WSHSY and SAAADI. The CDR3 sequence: CASSDSVYEQYF. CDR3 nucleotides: TGCGCCAGCAGTGACAGCGTCTACGAGCAGTACTTC.

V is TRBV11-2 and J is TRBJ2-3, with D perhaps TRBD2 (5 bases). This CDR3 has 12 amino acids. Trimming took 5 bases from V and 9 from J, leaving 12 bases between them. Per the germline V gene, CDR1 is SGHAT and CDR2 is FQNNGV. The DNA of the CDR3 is TGTGCCAGCAGCGATGAGCTAGCAACGCAGTATTTT. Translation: CASSDELATQYF.

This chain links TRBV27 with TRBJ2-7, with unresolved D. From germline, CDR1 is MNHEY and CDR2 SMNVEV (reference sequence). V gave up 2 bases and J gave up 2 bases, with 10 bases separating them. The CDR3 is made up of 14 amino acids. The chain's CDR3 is CASSLSHGAYEQYF. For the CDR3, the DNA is TGTGCCAGCAGTTTAAGTCACGGAGCCTACGAGCAGTACTTC.

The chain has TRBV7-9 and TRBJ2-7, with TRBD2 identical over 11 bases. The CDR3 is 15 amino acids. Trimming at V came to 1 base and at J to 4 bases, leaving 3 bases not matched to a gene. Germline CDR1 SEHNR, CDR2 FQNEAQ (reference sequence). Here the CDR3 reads CASSLGLAGGYEQYF. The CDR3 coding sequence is TGTGCCAGCAGCTTAGGGCTAGCGGGAGGATACGAGCAGTACTTC.

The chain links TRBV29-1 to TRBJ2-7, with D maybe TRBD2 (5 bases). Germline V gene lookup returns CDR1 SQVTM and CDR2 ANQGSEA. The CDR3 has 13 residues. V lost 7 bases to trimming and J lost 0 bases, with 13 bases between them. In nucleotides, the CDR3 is TGCAGCGGACTATCTGGAAGCTCCTACGAGCAGTACTTC. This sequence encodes CSGLSGSSYEQYF.

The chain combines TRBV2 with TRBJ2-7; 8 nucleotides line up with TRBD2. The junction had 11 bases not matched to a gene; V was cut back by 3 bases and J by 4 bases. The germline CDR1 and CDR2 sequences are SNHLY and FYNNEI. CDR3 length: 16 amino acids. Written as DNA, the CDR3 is TGTGCCAGCAGTGATGGGGCGTCGGGAGGGCCTTACGAGCAGTACTTC. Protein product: CASSDGASGGPYEQYF. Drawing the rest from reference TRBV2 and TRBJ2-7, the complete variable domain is EPEVTQTPSHQVTQMGQEVILRCVPISNHLYFYWYRQILGQKVEFLVSFYNNEISEKSEIFDDQFSVERPDGSNFTLKIRSTKLEDSAMYFCASSDGASGGPYEQYFGPGTRLTVT.

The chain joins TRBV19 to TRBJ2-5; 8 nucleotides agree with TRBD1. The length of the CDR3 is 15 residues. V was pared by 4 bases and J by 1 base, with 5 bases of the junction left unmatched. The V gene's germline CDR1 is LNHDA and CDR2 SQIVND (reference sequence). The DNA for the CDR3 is TGTGCCAGTAGTAAAGGACAGGGCGGCCAAGAGACCCAGTACTTC. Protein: CASSKGQGGQETQYF.

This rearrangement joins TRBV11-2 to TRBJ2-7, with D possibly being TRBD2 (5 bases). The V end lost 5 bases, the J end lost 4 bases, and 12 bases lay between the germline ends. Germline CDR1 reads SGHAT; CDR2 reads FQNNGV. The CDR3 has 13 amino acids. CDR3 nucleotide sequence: TGTGCCAGCAGCCGCCCGGGATTTTACGAGCAGTACTTC. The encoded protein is CASSRPGFYEQYF.

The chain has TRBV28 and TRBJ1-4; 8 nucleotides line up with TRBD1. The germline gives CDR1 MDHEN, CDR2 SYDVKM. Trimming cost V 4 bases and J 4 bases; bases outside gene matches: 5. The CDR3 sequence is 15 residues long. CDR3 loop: CASSSRTGINEKLFF. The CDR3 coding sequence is TGTGCCAGCAGTTCCAGGACAGGGATTAATGAAAAACTGTTTTTT.

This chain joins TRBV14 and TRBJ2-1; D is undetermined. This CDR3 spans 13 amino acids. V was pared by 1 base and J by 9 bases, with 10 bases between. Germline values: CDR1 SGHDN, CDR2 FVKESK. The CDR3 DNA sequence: TGTGCCAGCAGCCAAGTGAGCTTTGGTGAGCAGTTCTTC. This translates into CASSQVSFGEQFF.

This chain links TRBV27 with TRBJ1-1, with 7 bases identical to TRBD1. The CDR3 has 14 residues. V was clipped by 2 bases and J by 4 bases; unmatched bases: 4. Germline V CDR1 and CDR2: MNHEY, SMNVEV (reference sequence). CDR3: CASSLTGAPTEAFF. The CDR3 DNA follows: TGTGCCAGCAGTTTAACAGGGGCCCCCACTGAAGCTTTCTTT.

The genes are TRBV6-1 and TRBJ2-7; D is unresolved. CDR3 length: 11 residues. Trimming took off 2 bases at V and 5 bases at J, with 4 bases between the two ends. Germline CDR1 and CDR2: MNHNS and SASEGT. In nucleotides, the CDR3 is TGTGCCAGCAGTGAATCAGACGAGCAGTACTTC. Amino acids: CASSESDEQYF.